The clone carrying this TCR beta chain was seen many times. As yet, its antigen is unknown. This specimen belongs to a study of T cell repertoires in cytomegalovirus infection. Background on the study: CMV infection plus the matching HLA type was flagged by public TCR beta signatures. Study-wide results and caveats: There were HLA-C-restricted CMV-specific TCR beta clonotypes dominating the ex vivo response. Cumulative public TCR beta family frequency identified CMV carriers with the relevant HLA.

V was pared by 5 bases and J by 0 bases, with 17 bases between. The CDR3 extends over 16 amino acids. Germline V gives CDR1 SGHVS, CDR2 FQNEAQ. Via MiXCR, TCRdb re-called the reads, giving one row per CDR3 protein. The sample shows around 260,000 distinct CDR3 sequences, approximately 10% of them seen only once. What was sequenced was PBMCs. This receptor was obtained from a human donor in good health (CMV status not recorded). Some clones in this sample may be carry-over from other donors' samples. J is TRBJ2-7 and V is TRBV7-8, with TRBD2 as a possible D gene (5 bases). CDR3 region: CASSPRRTWSSYEQYF. CDR3 sequence (DNA): TGTGCCAGCAGCCCCCGGAGGACCTGGAGCTCCTACGAGCAGTACTTC.